These 3 T cell receptor beta chains came from one sample sequenced in a study of Ad26.COV2.S vaccination and SARS-CoV-2 variants. Using immunoSEQ multiplex PCR, the repertoire was profiled, and TCRdb retains in-frame clones only, with some absent. This table holds around 300,000 clones, 88% found once. Treatment of the sample: some 20 received Ad26.COV2.S at low or high dose, single or two shots; 5 received placebo; per-sample allocation not given. Specimens were obtained on day 63 following the first vaccine or placebo injection. The sequencing here drew on peripheral blood, taken in a trial of Ad26.COV2.S vaccine versus placebo. The receptors come from a person between 18 and 65 years old who received the Ad26.COV2.S COVID-19 vaccine or a placebo.

The rearrangement joins TRBV14 to TRBJ2-2; TRBD1 aligns across 10 bases. Germline V gene sequence: CDR1 SGHDN, CDR2 FVKESK. CDR3 length: 17 residues. V lost 5 bases, J lost 6 bases, and 12 bases stayed unmatched. This CDR3 is CASSKRTGTGDPGELFF. The DNA for the CDR3 is TGTGCCAGCAGCAAAAGGACCGGGACAGGGGATCCCGGGGAGCTGTTTTTT.

The rearrangement links TRBV18 to TRBJ1-5; no clear D. The V end was cut by 3 bases, the J end by 15 bases, with 21 bases between. Looked up from germline, CDR1 is KGHSH and CDR2 is LQKENI. The CDR3 spans 14 residues. The CDR3, as DNA: TGTGCCAGCTCACCGCGTGCCTTTGAGGGAGAGGGGCATTTT. The encoded protein is CASSPRAFEGEGHF.

The rearrangement uses TRBV4-3 and TRBJ2-7; a possible D gene is TRBD1 (5 bases). This CDR3 region has 21 residues. Looked up from germline, CDR1 is LGHNA and CDR2 is YSLEER. The V end was cut by 4 bases, the J end by 8 bases, with 39 bases between. The CDR3 spells CASSLRPELTVSQLDVCKQYF. The CDR3 region has the DNA TGCGCCAGCAGCCTCCGGCCAGAGTTGACAGTTTCCCAGTTGGATGTATGCAAGCAGTACTTC.